Presented here are 32 T cell receptor beta chains from one specimen sequenced in a study of T-cell reconstitution after alpha-beta-depleted transplantation in children. TCRbeta library construction was performed incorporating unique molecular identifiers. TCRdb reprocessed the PCR reads via MiXCR and lists one record per CDR3 protein. The sample comprises about 500,000 distinct CDR3 sequences, about an eighth of which are singletons, and 14% rests with the top ten. Sequences were derived from PBMCs, mostly from graft donor cells, sampled 180 days after TCRalphabeta/CD19-depleted stem cell transplant. Every receptor here comes from a female patient aged 2 to 10 who had a stem cell transplant for aplastic anemia, so the T cells may come from the graft donor.

This chain connects TRBV29-1 to TRBJ2-5; D possibly corresponds to TRBD1 (5 bases). The germline V gene has CDR1 SQVTM and CDR2 ANQGSEA. This CDR3 is 12 amino acids long. V was pared by 4 bases and J by 5 bases, with 11 bases between. The CDR3 sequence: CSVGQGSETQYF. The CDR3, as DNA: TGCAGCGTTGGCCAGGGAAGTGAGACCCAGTACTTC. Using reference TRBV29-1 and TRBJ2-5 for the parts outside the CDR3, the full variable domain is SAVISQKPSRDICQRGTSLTIQCQVDSQVTMMFWYRQQPGQSLTLIATANQGSEATYESGFVIDKFPISRPNLTFSTLTVSNMSPEDSSIYLCSVGQGSETQYFGPGTRLLVL.

This clonotype was seen only a few times. The chain joins TRBV5-1 to TRBJ2-5; no firm D call. The CDR3 length is 14 residues. The germline gives CDR1 SGHRS, CDR2 YFSETQ. V was cut by 0 bases and J by 5 bases, with 11 bases left in between. The CDR3 coding sequence is TGCGCCAGCAGCTTGGACGGGTCCGGGGAGACCCAGTACTTC. Its translation: CASSLDGSGETQYF. The full variable domain, with the rest looked up from reference TRBV5-1 and TRBJ2-5, is KAGVTQTPRYLIKTRGQQVTLSCSPISGHRSVSWYQQTPGQGLQFLFEYFSETQRNKGNFPGRFSGRQFSNSRSEMNVSTLELGDSALYLCASSLDGSGETQYFGPGTRLLVL.

This clonotype has more than one count but fewer than ten. This sequence joins TRBV27 and TRBJ1-2; D perhaps matches TRBD1 (6 bases). V lost 2 bases to trimming and J lost 0 bases, with 13 bases between them. Germline CDR1 is MNHEY and CDR2 is SMNVEV (reference sequence). The CDR3 runs 16 residues. CDR3 DNA sequence: TGTGCCAGCAGTTTAAGGGCAGGGGCAGCTAACTATGGCTACACCTTC. Translated, it gives CASSLRAGAANYGYTF.

This clonotype was counted a few times. V gene TRBV6-2 or TRBV6-3 combines with J gene TRBJ2-7; D gene ambiguous. Germline V gives CDR1 MNHEY, CDR2 SVGEGT. The V end lost 0 bases, the J end lost 0 bases, and 12 bases lay between the germline ends. CDR3 size: 16 residues. The CDR3, as DNA: TGTGCCAGCAGTTACTCGACGGGCCCTCCCTCCTACGAGCAGTACGTC. This encodes CASSYSTGPPSYEQYV.

This rearrangement joins TRBV4-3 to TRBJ2-7, with D possibly TRBD1 on 6 matching bases. The germline CDR1 and CDR2 sequences are LGHNA and YSLEER. The V and J ends lost 4 bases and 7 bases respectively, with 14 bases between them. The CDR3 loop spans 13 amino acids. The CDR3 protein is CASSLFADREQYF. Here the CDR3 DNA reads TGCGCCAGCAGCCTCTTCGCAGACAGGGAGCAGTACTTC.

V gene TRBV7-2 combines with J gene TRBJ2-3, with D hard to call. The length of the CDR3 is 14 residues. The V gene lost 5 bases and the J gene lost 0 bases, with 9 bases spanning the gap. Germline assignment: CDR1 SGHTA and CDR2 FQGNSA. CDR3 sequence reads: CASSRLGSTDTQYF. The DNA of the CDR3 is TGTGCCAGCAGCCGACTCGGGAGCACAGATACGCAGTATTTT.

The V gene is TRBV14, the J gene TRBJ2-2; weak D call: TRBD2 (7 bases). There are 18 residues in the CDR3. Germline V CDR1 and CDR2: SGHDN, FVKESK. V lost 4 bases and J 3 bases, leaving 21 bases between the germline ends. CDR3 residues: CASSRIWGRGAYTGELFF. For the CDR3, the DNA is TGTGCCAGCAGCCGGATCTGGGGCCGGGGGGCCTACACCGGGGAGCTGTTTTTT.

This clonotype was counted ten times or more. The rearrangement uses TRBV12-3 or TRBV12-4 and TRBJ2-1; 7 bases are a match to TRBD2. With 2 bases clipped from V and 5 bases from J, the junction kept 6 bases outside the gene matches. The CDR3 covers 15 residues. CDR3 sequence (DNA): TGTGCCAGCAGTTTAAACGGGAGGAGGGACAATGAGCAGTTCTTC. It encodes CASSLNGRRDNEQFF.

The sample holds many counts of this clonotype. The gene calls are TRBV20-1 and TRBJ2-2; D call uncertain. The germline CDR1 and CDR2 sequences are DFQATT and SNEGSKA (reference sequence). V shed 4 bases and J shed 2 bases, with 8 bases lying between them. The CDR3 runs to 13 residues. The CDR3 sequence is CSAIRPNTGELFF. The CDR3, as DNA: TGCAGTGCTATAAGGCCCAACACCGGGGAGCTGTTTTTT.

The CDR3 coding sequence is TGTGCCAGCAGTTTATCTAGCGGGAGGCATGTCGCCGGGGAGCTGTTTTTT. It specifies CASSLSSGRHVAGELFF. J is TRBJ2-2 and V is TRBV28; 11 bases line up with TRBD2. Per the germline V gene, CDR1 is MDHEN and CDR2 is SYDVKM. This CDR3 is built from 17 residues. Germline trimming cut 1 base from V and 6 bases from J; bases unmatched to any gene: 7.

The V call is TRBV18, the J call TRBJ2-7, with TRBD1 identical over 9 bases. CDR3 length equals 16 residues. The junction had 13 bases not matched to a gene; V was cut back by 5 bases and J by 5 bases. CDR1 KGHSH and CDR2 LQKENI come from the germline V gene. The DNA for the CDR3 is TGTGCCAGCTCATGGGAATCCGGGACAGGGCCTAACGAGCAGTACTTC. Residues: CASSWESGTGPNEQYF.

The V gene is TRBV19, the J gene TRBJ1-5; D gene ambiguous. The germline V gene has CDR1 LNHDA and CDR2 SQIVND (reference sequence). The length of the CDR3 is 15 residues. The germline V and J ends were trimmed by 7 bases and 3 bases, with 16 bases remaining between them. The CDR3 loop is CASTTNQRINQPQHF. CDR3 DNA sequence: TGTGCCAGTACTACGAACCAGCGTATCAATCAGCCCCAGCATTTT.

This clonotype has only a few counts. This sequence joins TRBV4-3 and TRBJ2-7; no definite D call. Trimming removed 2 bases from V and 3 bases from J, with 14 bases in between. The CDR3 is 15 amino acids. The V gene's germline CDR1 is LGHNA and CDR2 YSLEER. The CDR3 nucleotides read TGCGCCAGCAGCCAACACAGCGAACCCTTCTACGAGCAGTACTTC. Translation gives CASSQHSEPFYEQYF.

This clonotype occurred a few times. This chain uses TRBV25-1 with TRBJ2-7, with 8 bases identical to TRBD1. The CDR3 spans 13 residues. The ends lost 8 bases at V and 5 bases at J; junction bases unmatched: 8. Germline CDR1 reads MGHDK; CDR2 reads SYGVNS. For the CDR3, the DNA is TGTGCCAGCCCGCTGACAGGGGTCCACGAGCAGTACGTC. The encoded protein is CASPLTGVHEQYV.

The rearrangement joins TRBV5-1 to TRBJ1-1; D is unclear. The CDR3 is made up of 15 amino acids. Germline CDR1 reads SGHRS; CDR2 reads YFSETQ. V was clipped by 1 base and J by 1 base, with 11 bases between them. The CDR3 reads CASSLPVGPNTEAFF. Here the CDR3 DNA reads TGCGCCAGCAGCTTGCCGGTAGGCCCGAACACTGAAGCTTTCTTT. Using reference TRBV5-1 and TRBJ1-1 for the parts outside the CDR3, the full variable domain is KAGVTQTPRYLIKTRGQQVTLSCSPISGHRSVSWYQQTPGQGLQFLFEYFSETQRNKGNFPGRFSGRQFSNSRSEMNVSTLELGDSALYLCASSLPVGPNTEAFFGQGTRLTVV.

This clonotype was recorded a few times. The J gene is TRBJ2-2, the V gene TRBV3-1, with D perhaps matching TRBD1 (7 bases). Germline CDR1 reads LGHDT; CDR2 reads YNNKEL (reference sequence). The CDR3 loop spans 16 amino acids. V shed 2 bases and J shed 5 bases, with 15 bases lying between them. Here the CDR3 reads CASSQTVTGRTGELFF. In DNA form, the CDR3 reads TGTGCCAGCAGCCAAACGGTGACAGGGAGGACCGGGGAGCTGTTTTTT.

The chain employs TRBV7-2 and TRBJ2-3; D unclear. Germline V gene lookup returns CDR1 SGHTA and CDR2 FQGNSA. V was pared by 1 base and J by 2 bases, with 16 bases between. There are 17 residues in the CDR3. The DNA for the CDR3 is TGTGCCAGCAGCTTAGGGGCCCTCCCGATCCCCACAGATACGCAGTATTTT. Its protein is CASSLGALPIPTDTQYF.

CDR3 sequence (DNA): TGCAGTGCTAGGACTAGCGGGAGGTACACCGGGGAGCTGTTTTTT. Residues: CSARTSGRYTGELFF. The chain uses TRBV20-1 and TRBJ2-2, with TRBD2 matching 13 bases. This CDR3 has 15 residues. Losses at the gene ends were 3 bases for V and 3 bases for J; bases not matched to a gene: 1. CDR1 and CDR2 (germline): DFQATT, SNEGSKA (reference sequence).

The chain joins TRBV20-1 to TRBJ1-4, with D possibly matching TRBD1 (6 bases). The CDR3 loop spans 15 amino acids. The V end was cut by 1 base, the J end by 2 bases, with 11 bases between. Per germline, CDR1 DFQATT and CDR2 SNEGSKA (reference sequence). The CDR3 bases are TGCAGTGCTAGAGTGGGGGCCAGTACTAATGAAAAACTGTTTTTT. Amino acids: CSARVGASTNEKLFF.

The chain combines TRBV12-3 or TRBV12-4 with TRBJ2-7; 14 nucleotides match TRBD2. This CDR3 has 18 residues. J lost 1 base, V lost 3 bases, and 8 bases had no gene match. CDR3 DNA: TGTGCCAGCAGTTTCGGGACTAGCGGGAGTTGGGGTTCCTACGAGCAGTACGTC. It specifies CASSFGTSGSWGSYEQYV.

This clonotype was detected only a few times. The V gene is TRBV9, the J gene TRBJ1-1; TRBD1 agrees at 8 bases. V was clipped by 4 bases and J by 4 bases; unmatched bases: 6. Per germline, CDR1 SGDLS and CDR2 YYNGEE. The CDR3 runs 14 residues. The CDR3 is CASSTQGEFTEAFF. CDR3 nucleotide sequence: TGTGCCAGCAGCACACAGGGGGAGTTCACTGAAGCTTTCTTT. Full variable domain (outside the CDR3, taken from reference TRBV9 and TRBJ1-1): DSGVTQTPKHLITATGQRVTLRCSPRSGDLSVYWYQQSLDQGLQFLIQYYNGEERAKGNILERFSAQQFPDLHSELNLSSLELGDSALYFCASSTQGEFTEAFFGQGTRLTVV.

This clonotype has only a few counts. The chain has TRBV29-1 and TRBJ2-1; D is possibly TRBD2 (6 bases). CDR3 length equals 13 residues. Trimming pared 7 bases from V and 3 bases from J, leaving 13 bases between. CDR1 and CDR2 (germline): SQVTM, ANQGSEA. CDR3: CSGRAGGYNEQFF. The CDR3 DNA is TGCAGCGGGAGGGCAGGCGGCTACAATGAGCAGTTCTTC.

This chain uses TRBV7-2 with TRBJ1-5; D is unresolved. Germline loops: CDR1 SGHTA, CDR2 FQGNSA. Trimming cost V 1 base and J 3 bases, with 10 bases left between them. The CDR3 consists of 15 residues. The CDR3 bases are TGTGCCAGCAGCTTAGGACGGACGAACAATCAGCCCCAGCATTTT. Translated, it gives CASSLGRTNNQPQHF.

The chain recombines TRBV12-3 or TRBV12-4 with TRBJ1-2; the D is unclear. Deletions cut 7 bases from V and 5 bases from J, with 11 bases between. The CDR3 has 12 residues. The CDR3 DNA reads as TGTGCCAGCACCCGGGATGGGTATGGCTACACCTTC. The encoded protein is CASTRDGYGYTF.

V is TRBV7-2 and J is TRBJ2-7; 7 bases fit TRBD2. Per germline, CDR1 SGHTA and CDR2 FQGNSA. The CDR3 loop spans 15 amino acids. V gave up 4 bases and J gave up 3 bases; unmatched junction bases: 9. The CDR3 loop is CASSSTARGNYEQYF. In DNA form, the CDR3 reads TGTGCCAGCAGCTCCACGGCGCGGGGGAACTACGAGCAGTACTTC.

This clonotype was seen more than once but under ten times. The CDR3 nucleotides read TGTGCCAGCAGTTACTCGACGGGGGTCACTGAAGCTTTCTTT. This codes for CASSYSTGVTEAFF. This chain connects TRBV6-2 or TRBV6-3 to TRBJ1-1; D is possibly TRBD1 (5 bases). Germline V gives CDR1 MNHEY, CDR2 SVGEGT. The CDR3 length is 14 residues. V was cut by 0 bases and J by 4 bases, with 9 bases left in between.

The gene calls are TRBV28 and TRBJ2-7; D is possibly TRBD1 (5 bases). There are 14 residues in the CDR3. The germline V gene has CDR1 MDHEN and CDR2 SYDVKM. Trimming took 6 bases from V and 2 from J, leaving 14 bases between them. In nucleotides, the CDR3 is TGTGCCAGCAGGGAGTTAATAGGGGCCTACGAGCAGTACTTC. Encoded protein: CASRELIGAYEQYF.

This sequence joins TRBV23-1 and TRBJ2-2; the D gene is possibly TRBD1 (6 bases). TRBV23-1 is marked as an open reading frame, function uncertain. This CDR3 spans 16 amino acids. The germline V and J ends were trimmed by 0 bases and 2 bases, with 10 bases remaining between them. CDR3 nucleotides: TGCGCCAGCAGTCAATCTCAGGGGCACAACACCGGGGAGCTGTTTTTT. This sequence encodes CASSQSQGHNTGELFF.

The CDR3 here is CASRISGVLSSYNEQFF. The DNA of the CDR3 is TGTGCCAGCAGGATTAGCGGGGTCCTAAGCTCCTACAATGAGCAGTTCTTC. This chain joins TRBV2 and TRBJ2-1; 8 nucleotides match TRBD2. Per the germline V gene, CDR1 is SNHLY and CDR2 is FYNNEI. J lost 0 bases, V lost 6 bases, and 10 bases had no gene match. This CDR3 comprises 17 residues.

The chain carries TRBV15 and TRBJ2-2; 10 bases map to TRBD1. V gave up 3 bases and J gave up 5 bases; unmatched junction bases: 9. CDR1 and CDR2 (germline): LNHNV, YYDKDF (reference sequence). This CDR3 comprises 17 residues. CDR3 loop: CATSSLDRGLRTGELFF. The CDR3 nucleotides are TGTGCCACCAGCAGCCTAGACAGGGGGCTAAGAACCGGGGAGCTGTTTTTT.

The table lists this clonotype with a few counts. V gene TRBV7-2 combines with J gene TRBJ2-7; D is possibly TRBD2 (6 bases). The CDR3 runs to 14 residues. V shed 4 bases and J shed 7 bases, with 17 bases lying between them. The germline CDR1 and CDR2 sequences are SGHTA and FQGNSA. CDR3 DNA sequence: TGTGCCAGCAGCTCAGAACCGGGACTCGGGGAGCAGTACTTC. This sequence encodes CASSSEPGLGEQYF.

The CDR3 reads CASSRADNEQFF. The CDR3 coding sequence is TGTGCCAGCAGCAGGGCGGACAATGAGCAGTTCTTC. The chain carries TRBV7-9 and TRBJ2-1; D gene ambiguous. V lost 5 bases to trimming and J lost 5 bases, with 7 bases between them. The CDR3 totals 12 residues. Germline V gene lookup returns CDR1 SEHNR and CDR2 FQNEAQ (reference sequence).